A selection of T cell receptor beta chains follows, all from one sample in a study of cytomegalovirus exposure and HLA in healthy donors. Sequencing used immunoSEQ multiplex PCR; TCRdb keeps in-frame clones, though not all of them. Here the sample spans 140,000 to 150,000 clones, 65% to 85% being singletons. Sequencing input: PBMCs. The receptors stem from a male donor in good health and CMV-seronegative. Each CDR3 is given with its conserved first and last residue. Each record gives: V gene, clone size, D gene, J gene, CDR3 protein. A D gene is named only where the DNA matches it firmly. Not every row has a clone size; where given, it reads once, few, many or a size class.

v_gene: TRBV14
abundance: .
d_gene: .
j_gene: TRBJ1-2
CDR3aa: CASSTQGFGYTF

v_gene: TRBV14
abundance: .
d_gene: TRBD1
j_gene: TRBJ1-1
CDR3aa: CASSRQGEIFGRAFF

v_gene: TRBV19
abundance: .
d_gene: .
j_gene: TRBJ2-6
CDR3aa: CASSIVRQGSSGANVLTF

v_gene: TRBV11-1
abundance: .
d_gene: .
j_gene: TRBJ2-7
CDR3aa: CASSLEGTLYEQYF

v_gene: TRBV5-1
abundance: few
d_gene: .
j_gene: TRBJ2-1
CDR3aa: CASSSGYNEQFF

v_gene: TRBV11-3
abundance: .
d_gene: .
j_gene: TRBJ2-3
CDR3aa: CASSNNTDTQYF

v_gene: TRBV27
abundance: .
d_gene: .
j_gene: TRBJ1-2
CDR3aa: CASSQRGGYGYTF

v_gene: TRBV6-4
abundance: .
d_gene: .
j_gene: TRBJ2-3
CDR3aa: CASSDSMENTQYF

v_gene: TRBV2
abundance: .
d_gene: .
j_gene: TRBJ1-4
CDR3aa: CASNTRVGEKLFF

v_gene: TRBV6-1
abundance: .
d_gene: TRBD1
j_gene: TRBJ2-7
CDR3aa: CASSEVGTDFREQYF

v_gene: TRBV14
abundance: .
d_gene: TRBD2
j_gene: TRBJ2-7
CDR3aa: CASSRGRTSGADEQYF

v_gene: TRBV18
abundance: .
d_gene: TRBD2
j_gene: TRBJ2-4
CDR3aa: CASSPRLAGGPSKNIQYF

v_gene: TRBV9
abundance: few
d_gene: .
j_gene: TRBJ1-4
CDR3aa: CASSVDSTAPEKLFF

v_gene: TRBV6-5
abundance: .
d_gene: .
j_gene: TRBJ2-1
CDR3aa: CASRAGVYEQFF

v_gene: TRBV6-7
abundance: few
d_gene: .
j_gene: TRBJ1-1
CDR3aa: CASSSHRERLNNTEAFF

v_gene: TRBV19
abundance: .
d_gene: .
j_gene: TRBJ2-4
CDR3aa: CASREDPKNIQYF

v_gene: TRBV21-1
abundance: .
d_gene: .
j_gene: TRBJ2-7
CDR3aa: CASSKSQRAPTYEQYF

v_gene: TRBV12-5
abundance: .
d_gene: TRBD1
j_gene: TRBJ1-2
CDR3aa: CASGLWQGGAGYTF

v_gene: TRBV7-6
abundance: few
d_gene: .
j_gene: TRBJ1-1
CDR3aa: CASSLGIPNTEAFF

v_gene: TRBV15
abundance: .
d_gene: .
j_gene: TRBJ2-1
CDR3aa: CATSINRGSYNEQFF

v_gene: TRBV18
abundance: .
d_gene: TRBD1
j_gene: TRBJ1-1
CDR3aa: CASSPRGQIARANTEAFF

v_gene: TRBV6-1
abundance: .
d_gene: .
j_gene: TRBJ1-1
CDR3aa: CASSPKRQGEAFF

v_gene: TRBV6-1
abundance: .
d_gene: TRBD1
j_gene: TRBJ1-1
CDR3aa: CASSQTGGTEAFF